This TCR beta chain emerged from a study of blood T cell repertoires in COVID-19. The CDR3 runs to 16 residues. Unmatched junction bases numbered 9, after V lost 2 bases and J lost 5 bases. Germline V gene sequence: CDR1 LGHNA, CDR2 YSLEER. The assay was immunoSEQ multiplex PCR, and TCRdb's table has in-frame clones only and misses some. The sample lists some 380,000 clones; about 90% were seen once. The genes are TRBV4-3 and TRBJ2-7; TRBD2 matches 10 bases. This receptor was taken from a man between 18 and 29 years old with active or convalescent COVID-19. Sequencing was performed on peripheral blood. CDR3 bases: TGCGCCAGCAGCCAATCACTAGCGGGGACTTCTCACGAGCAGTACTTC. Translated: CASSQSLAGTSHEQYF.